The present T cell receptor beta chain was sequenced within a study of response to subunit inactivated influenza vaccine. One entry per CDR3 protein, called by TCRdb with MiXCR from the RT-PCR reads. This table holds 150,000 to 200,000 distinct CDR3 sequences, approximately 12% found once. This clonotype was found a few times. These records were also assigned to another study, of T cells expressing NK-cell markers. From that paper: The authors made TCR beta cDNA libraries by 5'RACE template switching. This switching added a universal primer site and UMIs. T cells sorted in several experiments were restricted to alpha-beta TCR T cells by an anti-gamma-delta TCR antibody.

The sequencing used CD8+ T cells sorted from PBMCs, collected 11 to 12 days after vaccination. This receptor was taken from a man in his forties or fifties who received an inactivated influenza vaccine.

In DNA, the CDR3 is TGTGCCACCTCTTTGGGGGAGGAGACCCAGTACTTC. Protein: CATSLGEETQYF. The V and J genes are TRBV28 and TRBJ2-5; the D call may be TRBD1 or TRBD2 (5 bases each). Between the trimmed V and J ends, which lost 10 bases and 5 bases, there was a span of 14 bases. CDR1 is MDHEN and CDR2 is SYDVKM in the germline V gene. The CDR3 has 12 residues.